The 22 T cell receptor beta chains reported below all come from one sample, sequenced in a study of cytomegalovirus exposure and HLA in healthy donors. It was with 60 Vbeta and 13 Jbeta primers that the PCR ran. Measured with immunoSEQ multiplex PCR; TCRdb has only the in-frame clones, and not every one. This table holds approximately 99,000 clones, about four fifths found once. Sequencing was done on a sample of PBMCs. These receptors were taken from a male donor in good health and CMV-seropositive.

This clone was recorded a few times. The V call is TRBV18, the J call TRBJ2-2, with a tentative D call TRBD2 (6 bases). CDR1 is KGHSH and CDR2 is LQKENI in the germline V gene. With 11 bases removed from V and 6 bases from J, the gap between germline ends came to 22 bases. This CDR3 contains 15 residues. In DNA form, the CDR3 reads TGTGCCGGGTCCGAGAACCGGGGGATCGCCGGGGAGCTGTTTTTT. Amino acids: CAGSENRGIAGELFF.

The chain joins TRBV6-5 to TRBJ2-3; D call uncertain. This CDR3 contains 13 residues. Germline loops: CDR1 MNHEY, CDR2 SVGAGI. V was pared by 6 bases and J by 0 bases, with 7 bases between. The CDR3 is CASSEHSTDTQYF. Here the CDR3 DNA reads TGTGCCAGCAGCGAGCACAGCACAGATACGCAGTATTTT.

The CDR3 coding sequence is TGTGCCAGCAGCGACCCTAACGGGGGCTACGAGCAGTACTTC. Amino acid sequence: CASSDPNGGYEQYF. The chain recombines TRBV7-9 with TRBJ2-7; D is possibly TRBD2 (6 bases). The length of the CDR3 is 14 residues. V lost 5 bases and J lost 3, with 14 bases in between. In germline, CDR1 is SEHNR, CDR2 FQNEAQ (reference sequence).

This chain links TRBV2 with TRBJ1-6, with 9 bases fitting TRBD1. With V trimmed by 5 bases and J by 10 bases, 9 bases remained unmatched. Looked up from germline, CDR1 is SNHLY and CDR2 is FYNNEI. The CDR3 contains 15 residues. This chain's CDR3 is CASSPRTGEDSPLHF. The CDR3 DNA is TGTGCCAGCAGTCCACGGACAGGGGAGGACTCACCCCTCCACTTT.

The rearrangement links TRBV29-1 to TRBJ2-3; D is possibly TRBD1 (5 bases). Germline values: CDR1 SQVTM, CDR2 ANQGSEA. CDR3 length: 13 residues. V lost 2 bases and J 2 bases, leaving 8 bases between the germline ends. The chain's CDR3 is CSVEQGLTDTQYF. The CDR3 DNA follows: TGCAGCGTTGAACAGGGTCTCACAGATACGCAGTATTTT.

The table lists this clone with a few counts. The chain carries TRBV11-2 and TRBJ1-2; D is perhaps TRBD1 (6 bases). The CDR3 runs 17 residues. Trimming took off 7 bases at V and 2 bases at J, with 23 bases between the two ends. CDR1 and CDR2 from the germline V gene are SGHAT and FQNNGV. This CDR3 is CASTRAGGGEVNYGYTF. The CDR3 DNA follows: TGTGCCAGCACCAGAGCGGGGGGCGGCGAAGTGAACTATGGCTACACCTTC.

This rearrangement joins TRBV5-8 to TRBJ1-1; 9 positions match TRBD1. Germline V CDR1 and CDR2: SGHTS, YDEGEE. The CDR3 sequence is 16 residues long. V trimming: 5 bases; J trimming: 0 bases; junction bases outside the gene matches: 8. CDR3 sequence (DNA): TGTGCCAGCAGGCTCGGACAGGGGCTGATGAACACTGAAGCTTTCTTT. This gives the protein CASRLGQGLMNTEAFF.

The rearrangement links TRBV7-9 to TRBJ1-4; 7 bases line up with TRBD1. Trimming took 1 base from V and 1 from J; bases not matched to a gene: 6. Germline V lookup: CDR1 SEHNR, CDR2 FQNEAQ (reference sequence). The CDR3 length is 17 residues. CDR3 DNA: TGTGCCAGCAGCTTAGAGTTGACAGGGCGAACTAATGAAAAACTGTTTTTT. The encoded protein is CASSLELTGRTNEKLFF.

CDR3 DNA: TGTGCCAGTAGTATCGGGAATGTGAACACTGAAGCTTTCTTT. Translated, it gives CASSIGNVNTEAFF. V and J are TRBV19 and TRBJ1-1; D gene uncertain. The germline V and J ends were trimmed by 3 bases and 0 bases, with 8 bases remaining between them. The CDR3 has 14 residues. Germline CDR1 LNHDA, CDR2 SQIVND (reference sequence).

The chain is built from TRBV7-2 and TRBJ2-7, with TRBD1 identical over 9 bases. V dropped 5 bases and J dropped 3; count of bases not matched to a gene: 5. CDR3 length equals 14 residues. Germline values: CDR1 SGHTA, CDR2 FQGNSA. The CDR3 protein is CASSPRDRVYEQYF. CDR3 nucleotides: TGTGCCAGCAGCCCGCGGGACAGGGTCTACGAGCAGTACTTC.

V is TRBV27 and J is TRBJ1-5; 7 bases match TRBD1. The germline CDR1 and CDR2 sequences are MNHEY and SMNVEV (reference sequence). V was pared by 5 bases and J by 5 bases, with 12 bases of the junction left unmatched. CDR3 length: 16 amino acids. Here the CDR3 DNA reads TGTGCCAGCAGTCCCGCCCGGGACAGTAGAGATCAGCCCCAGCATTTT. It specifies CASSPARDSRDQPQHF.

The chain is built from TRBV5-1 and TRBJ1-5; D unresolved. CDR1 SGHRS and CDR2 YFSETQ come from the germline V gene. Between the trimmed V and J ends, which lost 8 bases and 0 bases, there was a span of 12 bases. This CDR3 comprises 14 residues. CDR3 protein: CASISEDSNQPQHF. The CDR3 region has the DNA TGCGCCAGTATTTCCGAGGATAGCAATCAGCCCCAGCATTTT.

The chain couples TRBV15 to TRBJ2-2; D is ambiguous. Per the germline V gene, CDR1 is LNHNV and CDR2 is YYDKDF (reference sequence). Trimming removed 0 bases at V and 5 bases at J, with 4 bases between. The CDR3 has 13 amino acids. The CDR3 sequence is CATSRDRTGELFF. In DNA, the CDR3 is TGTGCCACCAGCAGAGATCGTACCGGGGAGCTGTTTTTT.

The chain joins TRBV9 to TRBJ2-5, with TRBD2 matching 7 bases. The ends lost 1 base at V and 5 bases at J; junction bases unmatched: 11. Germline CDR1 reads SGDLS; CDR2 reads YYNGEE. The CDR3 runs to 16 residues. In nucleotides, the CDR3 is TGTGCCAGCAGCGTAAGGGGCGGGGGAATTCCCGAGACCCAGTACTTC. Its translation: CASSVRGGGIPETQYF.

The sample holds one count of this clone. CDR3 bases: TGTGCCAGCAGTGAATTTGGGGGGATGCTCACCGGGGAGCTGTTTTTT. The encoded protein is CASSEFGGMLTGELFF. This rearrangement joins TRBV6-1 to TRBJ2-2; D is perhaps TRBD2 (6 bases). The CDR3 sequence is 16 residues long. The ends were cut back, 2 bases at V and 4 bases at J, with 14 bases in the middle. Germline lookup yields CDR1 MNHNS and CDR2 SASEGT.

J is TRBJ1-5 and V is TRBV27; TRBD1 agrees at 8 bases. This CDR3 region has 15 residues. Germline-derived CDR1 and CDR2 are MNHEY and SMNVEV (reference sequence). V gave up 5 bases and J gave up 6 bases; unmatched junction bases: 9. The CDR3 region has the DNA TGTGCCAGCAGTCCAGCTACAGGGGGAGGTCAGCCCCAGCATTTT. Amino acids: CASSPATGGGQPQHF.

This chain's CDR3 is CASSPGQALGQPQHF. The CDR3 DNA follows: TGTGCCAGCTCACCGGGACAGGCATTGGGTCAGCCCCAGCATTTT. The chain carries TRBV18 and TRBJ1-5; 8 bases are a match to TRBD1. V lost 3 bases and J lost 6; bases outside the gene matches: 7. CDR1 and CDR2 (germline): KGHSH, LQKENI. This CDR3 spans 15 amino acids. Complete variable domain (other parts from reference TRBV18 and TRBJ1-5): NAGVMQNPRHLVRRRGQEARLRCSPMKGHSHVYWYRQLPEEGLKFMVYLQKENIIDESGMPKERFSAEFPKEGPSILRIQQVVRGDSAAYFCASSPGQALGQPQHFGDGTRLSIL.

This sequence joins TRBV6-6 and TRBJ2-2, with TRBD1 matching 8 bases. Germline V gene data show CDR1 as MNHNY and CDR2 as SVGAGI (reference sequence). The CDR3 length is 15 residues. Trimming removed 4 bases from V and 2 bases from J; junction bases left unmatched: 3. CDR3: CASSLTGANTGELFF. CDR3 bases: TGTGCCAGCAGTTTGACAGGGGCCAACACCGGGGAGCTGTTTTTT.

This clone occurred once. The V call is TRBV28, the J call TRBJ1-1, with D perhaps TRBD1 (5 bases). V shed 7 bases and J shed 0 bases, with 12 bases lying between them. The CDR3 runs 14 residues. Germline V lookup: CDR1 MDHEN, CDR2 SYDVKM. The CDR3 DNA sequence: TGTGCCAGCATGGGGGGGGGAGTGAACACTGAAGCTTTCTTT. Translation gives CASMGGGVNTEAFF.

The rearrangement joins TRBV4-1 to TRBJ1-2; TRBD1 aligns across 7 bases. J was trimmed by 0 bases and V by 4 bases; bases with no gene match: 8. The CDR3 length is 16 residues. In germline, CDR1 is MGHRA, CDR2 YSYEKL. The CDR3 protein is CASSLERGRANYGYTF. The CDR3 DNA reads as TGCGCCAGCAGCCTTGAGAGGGGGCGAGCTAACTATGGCTACACCTTC.

This clone was found a few times. V is TRBV21-1 and J is TRBJ1-1; the tabulated D call, TRBD1, remains unverified against the DNA. TRBV21-1 is a pseudogene locus. CDR3 length: 15 residues. The DNA for the CDR3 is TGTGCCCGAGAACCGAAGACAGGGGTGGGCACTGAAGCTTTCTTT. Protein: CAREPKTGVGTEAFF.

The genes are TRBV5-1 and TRBJ2-5; 10 nucleotides match TRBD2. The CDR3 totals 16 residues. The ends lost 4 bases at V and 4 bases at J; junction bases unmatched: 10. Germline V gene lookup returns CDR1 SGHRS and CDR2 YFSETQ. The CDR3 sequence: CASSTWTSGGGETQYF. For the CDR3, the DNA is TGCGCCAGCAGCACATGGACTAGCGGAGGAGGAGAGACCCAGTACTTC.